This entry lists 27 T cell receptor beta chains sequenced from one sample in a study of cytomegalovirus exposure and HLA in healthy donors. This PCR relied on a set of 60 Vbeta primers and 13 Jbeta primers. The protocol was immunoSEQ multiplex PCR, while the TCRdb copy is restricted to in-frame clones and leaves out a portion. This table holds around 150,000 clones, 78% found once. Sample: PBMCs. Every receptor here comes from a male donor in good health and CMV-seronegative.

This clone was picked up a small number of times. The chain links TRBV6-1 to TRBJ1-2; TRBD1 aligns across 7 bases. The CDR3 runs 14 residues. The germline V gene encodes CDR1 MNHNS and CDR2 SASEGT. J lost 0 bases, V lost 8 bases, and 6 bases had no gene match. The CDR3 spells CASQTGESNYGYTF. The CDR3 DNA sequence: TGTGCCAGCCAAACAGGGGAATCTAACTATGGCTACACCTTC.

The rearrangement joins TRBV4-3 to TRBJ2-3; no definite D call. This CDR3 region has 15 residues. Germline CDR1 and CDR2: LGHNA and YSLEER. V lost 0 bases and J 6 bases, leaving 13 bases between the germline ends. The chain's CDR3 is CASSQESASTDTQYF. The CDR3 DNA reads TGCGCCAGCAGCCAAGAGTCAGCGTCTACGGATACGCAGTATTTT.

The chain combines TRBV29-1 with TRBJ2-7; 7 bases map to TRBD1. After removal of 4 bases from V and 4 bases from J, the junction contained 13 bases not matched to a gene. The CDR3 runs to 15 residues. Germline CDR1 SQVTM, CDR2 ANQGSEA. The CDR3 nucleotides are TGCAGCGTTGGGCGACGGACAGGTGTGTTATACGAGCAGTACTTC. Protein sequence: CSVGRRTGVLYEQYF.

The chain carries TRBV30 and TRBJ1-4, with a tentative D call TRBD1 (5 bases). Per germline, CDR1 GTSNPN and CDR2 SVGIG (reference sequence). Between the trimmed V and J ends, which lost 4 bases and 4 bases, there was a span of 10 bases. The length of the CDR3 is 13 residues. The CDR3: CAWTAGRNEKLFF. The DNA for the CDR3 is TGTGCCTGGACCGCGGGACGTAATGAAAAACTGTTTTTT.

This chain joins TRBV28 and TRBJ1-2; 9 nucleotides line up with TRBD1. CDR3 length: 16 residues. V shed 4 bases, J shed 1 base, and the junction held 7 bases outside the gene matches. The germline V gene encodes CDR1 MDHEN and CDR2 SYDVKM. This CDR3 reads CASSSPGTGSNYGYTF. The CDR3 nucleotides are TGTGCCAGCAGTTCTCCCGGGACAGGGAGTAACTATGGCTACACCTTC.

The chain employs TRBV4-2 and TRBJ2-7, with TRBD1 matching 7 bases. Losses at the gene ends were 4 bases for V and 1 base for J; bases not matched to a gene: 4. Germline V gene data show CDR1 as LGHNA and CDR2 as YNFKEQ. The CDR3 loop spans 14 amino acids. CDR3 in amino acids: CASSPGTASYEQYF. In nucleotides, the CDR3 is TGTGCCAGCAGCCCAGGGACAGCTTCCTACGAGCAGTACTTC.

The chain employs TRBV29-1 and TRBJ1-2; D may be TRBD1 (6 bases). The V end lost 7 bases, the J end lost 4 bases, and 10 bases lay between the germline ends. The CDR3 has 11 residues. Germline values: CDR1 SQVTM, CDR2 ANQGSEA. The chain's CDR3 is CSATGFYGYTF. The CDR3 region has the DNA TGCAGCGCTACAGGGTTCTATGGCTACACCTTC.

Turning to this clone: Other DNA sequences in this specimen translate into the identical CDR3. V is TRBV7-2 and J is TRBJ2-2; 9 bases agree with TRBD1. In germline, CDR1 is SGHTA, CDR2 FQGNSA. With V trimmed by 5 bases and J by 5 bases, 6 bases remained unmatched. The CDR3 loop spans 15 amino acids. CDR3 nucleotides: TGTGCCAGCAGCCTGGGACAGGGTGGAACCGGGGAGCTGTTTTTT. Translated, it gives CASSLGQGGTGELFF.

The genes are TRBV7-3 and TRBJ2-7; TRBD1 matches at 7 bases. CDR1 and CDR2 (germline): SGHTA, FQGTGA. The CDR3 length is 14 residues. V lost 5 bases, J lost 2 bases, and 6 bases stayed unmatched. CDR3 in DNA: TGTGCCAGCAGCCGGACAGGAACGGCCTACGAGCAGTACTTC. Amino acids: CASSRTGTAYEQYF.

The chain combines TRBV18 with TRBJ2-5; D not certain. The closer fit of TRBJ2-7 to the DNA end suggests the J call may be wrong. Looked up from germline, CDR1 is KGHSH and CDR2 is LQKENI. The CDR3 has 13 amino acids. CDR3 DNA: TGTGCCAGCTCACCACCCACAGTCTACGAGCAGTACTTC. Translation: CASSPPTVYEQYF.

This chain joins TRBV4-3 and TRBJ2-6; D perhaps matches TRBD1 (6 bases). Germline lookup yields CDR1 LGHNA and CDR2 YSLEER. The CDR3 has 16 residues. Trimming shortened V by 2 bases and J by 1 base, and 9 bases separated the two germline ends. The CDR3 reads CASSQQTGSGANVLTF. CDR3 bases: TGCGCCAGCAGCCAACAAACAGGGTCTGGGGCCAACGTCCTGACTTTC.

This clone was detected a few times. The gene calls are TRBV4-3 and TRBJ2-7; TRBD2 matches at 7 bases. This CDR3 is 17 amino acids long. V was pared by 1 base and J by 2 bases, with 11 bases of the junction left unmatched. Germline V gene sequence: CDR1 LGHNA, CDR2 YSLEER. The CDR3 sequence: CASSQGSAGVPPYEQYF. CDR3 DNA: TGCGCCAGCAGCCAAGGGTCCGCGGGAGTGCCCCCCTACGAGCAGTACTTC.

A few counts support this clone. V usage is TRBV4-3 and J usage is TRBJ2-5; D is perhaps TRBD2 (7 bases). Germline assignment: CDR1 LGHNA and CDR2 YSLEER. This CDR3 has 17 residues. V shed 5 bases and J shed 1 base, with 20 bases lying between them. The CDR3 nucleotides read TGCGCCAGCAGCACTACACTGGGGGGGGGCCTCCAAGAGACCCAGTACTTC. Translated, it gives CASSTTLGGGLQETQYF.

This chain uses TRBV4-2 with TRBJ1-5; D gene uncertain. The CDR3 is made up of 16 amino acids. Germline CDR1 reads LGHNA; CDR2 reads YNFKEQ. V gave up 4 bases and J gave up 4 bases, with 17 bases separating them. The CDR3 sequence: CASSPREDQPNQPQHF. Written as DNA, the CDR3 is TGTGCCAGCAGCCCCCGTGAGGATCAGCCGAATCAGCCCCAGCATTTT.

DNA for the CDR3: TGTGCCAGCAGCTTAGTCCCCGTGAATCAGCCCCAGCATTTT. Amino acids: CASSLVPVNQPQHF. The chain joins TRBV7-2 to TRBJ1-5, with D unclear. The CDR3 runs to 14 residues. V was cut by 1 base and J by 4 bases, with 8 bases left in between. The V gene's germline CDR1 is SGHTA and CDR2 FQGNSA.

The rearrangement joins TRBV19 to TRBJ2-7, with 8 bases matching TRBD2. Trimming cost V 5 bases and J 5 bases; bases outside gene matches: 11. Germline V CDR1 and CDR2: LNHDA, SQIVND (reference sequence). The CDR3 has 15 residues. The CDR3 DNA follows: TGTGCCAGTAGTCTCGGCAAGCGGGGGTCGGACGAGCAGTACTTC. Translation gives CASSLGKRGSDEQYF.

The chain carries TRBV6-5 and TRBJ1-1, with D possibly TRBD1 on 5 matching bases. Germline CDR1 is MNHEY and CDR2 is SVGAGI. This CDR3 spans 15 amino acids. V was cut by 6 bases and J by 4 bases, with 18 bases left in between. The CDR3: CASSNPSGGGTEAFF. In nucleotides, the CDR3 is TGTGCCAGCAGCAACCCGTCCGGGGGGGGCACTGAAGCTTTCTTT.

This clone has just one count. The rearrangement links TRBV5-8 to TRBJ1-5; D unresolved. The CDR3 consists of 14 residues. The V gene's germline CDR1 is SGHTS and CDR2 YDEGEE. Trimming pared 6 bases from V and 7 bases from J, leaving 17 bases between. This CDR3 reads CASKSLGSNQPQHF. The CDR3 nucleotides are TGTGCCAGCAAGTCCTTGGGCTCAAACCAGCCCCAGCATTTT.

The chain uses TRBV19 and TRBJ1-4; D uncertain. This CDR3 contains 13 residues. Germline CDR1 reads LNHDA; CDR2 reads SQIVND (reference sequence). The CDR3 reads CATARQLNEKLFF. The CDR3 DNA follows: TGTGCGACTGCCCGGCAGCTTAATGAAAAACTGTTTTTT.

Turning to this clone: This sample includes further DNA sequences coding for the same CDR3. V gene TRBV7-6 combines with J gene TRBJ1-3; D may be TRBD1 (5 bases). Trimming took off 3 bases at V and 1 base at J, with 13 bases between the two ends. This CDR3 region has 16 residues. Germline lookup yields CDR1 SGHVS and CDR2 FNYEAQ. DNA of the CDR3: TGTGCCAGCAGCTTTAGTTTAGGGGCTTCTGGAAACACCATATATTTT. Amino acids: CASSFSLGASGNTIYF.

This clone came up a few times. The chain's CDR3 is CASSLGGNTEAFF. In nucleotides, the CDR3 is TGTGCCAGCAGCTTAGGCGGGAACACTGAAGCTTTCTTT. This sequence joins TRBV11-3 and TRBJ1-1; unclear D gene. Trimming removed 1 base at V and 1 base at J, with 4 bases between. The CDR3 is 13 residues long. Germline loops: CDR1 SGHNT, CDR2 YENEEA.

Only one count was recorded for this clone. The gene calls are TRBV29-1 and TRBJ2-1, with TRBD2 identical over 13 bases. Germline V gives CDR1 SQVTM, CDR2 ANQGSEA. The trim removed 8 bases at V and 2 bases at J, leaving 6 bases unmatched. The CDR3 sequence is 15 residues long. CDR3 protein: CSSRGTSGAYNEQFF. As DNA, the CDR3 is TGCAGCTCGCGCGGGACTAGCGGGGCCTACAATGAGCAGTTCTTC.

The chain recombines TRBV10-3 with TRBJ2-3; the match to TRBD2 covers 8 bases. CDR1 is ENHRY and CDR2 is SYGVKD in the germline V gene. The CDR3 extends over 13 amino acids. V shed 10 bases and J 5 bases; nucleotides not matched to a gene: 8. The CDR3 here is CATGGGREDTQYF. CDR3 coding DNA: TGTGCCACCGGGGGGGGAAGGGAAGATACGCAGTATTTT.

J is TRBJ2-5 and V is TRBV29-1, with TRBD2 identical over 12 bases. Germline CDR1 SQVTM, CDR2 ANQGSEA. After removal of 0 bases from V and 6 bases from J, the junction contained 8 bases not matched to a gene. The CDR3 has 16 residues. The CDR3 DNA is TGCAGCGTTGAAGATCTCGCTAGCGGGGGGGGAAAGACCCAGTACTTC. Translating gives CSVEDLASGGGKTQYF.

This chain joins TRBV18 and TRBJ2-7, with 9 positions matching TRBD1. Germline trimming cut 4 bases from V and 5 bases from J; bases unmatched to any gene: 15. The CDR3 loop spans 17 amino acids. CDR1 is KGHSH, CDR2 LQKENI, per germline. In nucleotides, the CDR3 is TGTGCCAGCTCACACGTAGTGGACAGGGGCCGAGGGGACGAGCAGTACTTC. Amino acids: CASSHVVDRGRGDEQYF.

CDR3: CASSRPTVVNTEAFF. DNA of the CDR3: TGTGCCAGCAGCCGACCGACAGTAGTGAACACTGAAGCTTTCTTT. V gene TRBV5-6 combines with J gene TRBJ1-1; D is possibly TRBD1 (5 bases). CDR3 length equals 15 residues. The ends were cut back, 4 bases at V and 0 bases at J, with 13 bases in the middle. CDR1 and CDR2 (germline): SGHDT, YYEEEE.

The CDR3 spells CASSQYTGESPDTQYF. The CDR3 region has the DNA TGTGCCAGCAGCCAATACACGGGAGAAAGCCCAGATACGCAGTATTTT. This chain links TRBV28 with TRBJ2-3; D possibly corresponds to TRBD2 (6 bases). This CDR3 comprises 16 residues. Germline V gene data show CDR1 as MDHEN and CDR2 as SYDVKM. Trimming pared 6 bases from V and 4 bases from J, leaving 20 bases between.